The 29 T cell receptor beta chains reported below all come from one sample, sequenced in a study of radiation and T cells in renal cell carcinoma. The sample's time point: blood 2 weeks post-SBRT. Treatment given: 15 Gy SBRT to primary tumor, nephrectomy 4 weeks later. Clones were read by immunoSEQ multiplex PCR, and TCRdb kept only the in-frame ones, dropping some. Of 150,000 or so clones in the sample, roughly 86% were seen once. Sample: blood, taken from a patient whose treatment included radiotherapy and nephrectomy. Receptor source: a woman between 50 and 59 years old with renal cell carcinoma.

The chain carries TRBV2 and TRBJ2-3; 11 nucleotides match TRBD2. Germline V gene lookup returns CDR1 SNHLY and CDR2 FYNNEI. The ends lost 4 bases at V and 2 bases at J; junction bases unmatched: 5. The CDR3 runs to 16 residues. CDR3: CASSALLAGATDTQYF. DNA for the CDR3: TGTGCCAGCAGTGCCTTACTAGCGGGGGCCACAGATACGCAGTATTTT.

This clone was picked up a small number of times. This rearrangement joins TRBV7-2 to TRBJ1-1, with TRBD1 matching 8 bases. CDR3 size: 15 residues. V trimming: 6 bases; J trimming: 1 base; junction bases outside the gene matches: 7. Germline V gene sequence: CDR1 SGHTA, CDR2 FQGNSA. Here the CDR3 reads CASSSHRGENTEAFF. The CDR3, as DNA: TGTGCCAGCAGTTCTCACAGGGGGGAGAACACTGAAGCTTTCTTT.

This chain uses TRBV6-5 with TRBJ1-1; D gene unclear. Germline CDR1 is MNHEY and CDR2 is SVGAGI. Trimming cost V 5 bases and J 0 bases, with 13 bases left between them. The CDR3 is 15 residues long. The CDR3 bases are TGTGCCAGCAGTCATTTTGCCGGGGTGAACACTGAAGCTTTCTTT. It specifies CASSHFAGVNTEAFF.

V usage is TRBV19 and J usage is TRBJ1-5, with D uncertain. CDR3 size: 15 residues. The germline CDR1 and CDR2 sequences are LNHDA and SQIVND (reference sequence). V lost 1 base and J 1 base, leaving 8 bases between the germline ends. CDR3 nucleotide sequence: TGTGCCAGTAGTATAGGTGGCGTAAGCAATCAGCCCCAGCATTTT. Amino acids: CASSIGGVSNQPQHF.

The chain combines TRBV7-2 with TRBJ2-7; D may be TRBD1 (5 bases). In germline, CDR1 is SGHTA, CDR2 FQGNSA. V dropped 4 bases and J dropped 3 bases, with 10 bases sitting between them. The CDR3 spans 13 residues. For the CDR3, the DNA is TGTGCCAGCAGCTCCAGGGAAGGCTACGAGCAGTACTTC. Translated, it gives CASSSREGYEQYF.

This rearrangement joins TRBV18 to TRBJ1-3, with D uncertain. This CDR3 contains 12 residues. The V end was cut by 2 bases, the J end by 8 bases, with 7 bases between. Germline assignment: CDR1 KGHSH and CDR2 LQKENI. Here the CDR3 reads CASSPLVDTIYF. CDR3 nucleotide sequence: TGTGCCAGCTCACCATTAGTGGACACCATATATTTT. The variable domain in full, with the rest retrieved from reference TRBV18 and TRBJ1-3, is NAGVMQNPRHLVRRRGQEARLRCSPMKGHSHVYWYRQLPEEGLKFMVYLQKENIIDESGMPKERFSAEFPKEGPSILRIQQVVRGDSAAYFCASSPLVDTIYFGEGSWLTVV.

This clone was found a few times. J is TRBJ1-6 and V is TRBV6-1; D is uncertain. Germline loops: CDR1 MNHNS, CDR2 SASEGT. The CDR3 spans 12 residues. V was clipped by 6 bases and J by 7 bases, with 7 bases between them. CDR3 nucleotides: TGTGCCAGCAGGCTATGGAATTCACCCCTCCACTTT. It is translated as CASRLWNSPLHF.

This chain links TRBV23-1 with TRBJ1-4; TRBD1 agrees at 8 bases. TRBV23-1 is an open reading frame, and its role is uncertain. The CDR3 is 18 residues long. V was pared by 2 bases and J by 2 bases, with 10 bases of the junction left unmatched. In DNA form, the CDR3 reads TGCGCCAGCAGTCAAGTCTTTGGCAGGGGGCCCACTAATGAAAAACTGTTTTTT. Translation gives CASSQVFGRGPTNEKLFF.

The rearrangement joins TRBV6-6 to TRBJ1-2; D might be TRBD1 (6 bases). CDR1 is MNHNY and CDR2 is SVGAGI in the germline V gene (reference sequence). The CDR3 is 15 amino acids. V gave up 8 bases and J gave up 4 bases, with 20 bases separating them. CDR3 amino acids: CASRLGGNAGYGYTF. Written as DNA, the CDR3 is TGTGCCAGCCGCCTGGGGGGCAATGCGGGCTATGGCTACACCTTC.

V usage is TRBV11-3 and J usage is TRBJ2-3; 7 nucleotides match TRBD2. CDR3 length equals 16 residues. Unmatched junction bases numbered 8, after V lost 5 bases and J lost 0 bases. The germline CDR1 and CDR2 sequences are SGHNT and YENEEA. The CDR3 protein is CASSRGPSGSTDTQYF. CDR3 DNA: TGTGCCAGCAGCCGAGGACCTAGCGGTAGCACAGATACGCAGTATTTT.

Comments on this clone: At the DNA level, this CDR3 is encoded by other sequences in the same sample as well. This chain's CDR3 is CASRLTSGGYNEQFF. CDR3 coding DNA: TGTGCCAGCAGACTCACTAGCGGAGGATACAATGAGCAGTTCTTC. The chain joins TRBV19 to TRBJ2-1; 8 nucleotides align to TRBD2. CDR1 and CDR2 from the germline V gene are LNHDA and SQIVND (reference sequence). V trimming: 9 bases; J trimming: 4 bases; junction bases outside the gene matches: 11. The CDR3 consists of 15 residues.

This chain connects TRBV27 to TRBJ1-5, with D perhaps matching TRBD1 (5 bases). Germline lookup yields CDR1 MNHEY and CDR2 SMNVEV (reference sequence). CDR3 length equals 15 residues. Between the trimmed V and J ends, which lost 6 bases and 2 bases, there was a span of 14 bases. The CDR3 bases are TGTGCCAGCAGCCAAGGGGTTTCAGGCAATCAGCCCCAGCATTTT. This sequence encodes CASSQGVSGNQPQHF.

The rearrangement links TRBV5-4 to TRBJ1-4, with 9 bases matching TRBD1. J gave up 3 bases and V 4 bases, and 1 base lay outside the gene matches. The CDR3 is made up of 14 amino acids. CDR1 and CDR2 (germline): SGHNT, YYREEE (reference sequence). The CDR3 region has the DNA TGTGCCAGCAGCCGGACAGGGGCTAATGAAAAACTGTTTTTT. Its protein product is CASSRTGANEKLFF.

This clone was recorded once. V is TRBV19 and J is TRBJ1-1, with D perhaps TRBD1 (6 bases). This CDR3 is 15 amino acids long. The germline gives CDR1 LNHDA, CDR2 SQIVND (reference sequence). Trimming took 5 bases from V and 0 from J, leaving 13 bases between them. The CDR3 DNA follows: TGTGCCAGTAGTCTACAGGGACTGTTGAACACTGAAGCTTTCTTT. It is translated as CASSLQGLLNTEAFF.

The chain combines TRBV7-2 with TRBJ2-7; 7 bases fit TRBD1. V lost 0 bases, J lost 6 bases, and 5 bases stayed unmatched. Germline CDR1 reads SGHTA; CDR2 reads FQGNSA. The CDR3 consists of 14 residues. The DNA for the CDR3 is TGTGCCAGCAGCTTAGCCGGGACAGAGGTCGAGCAGTACTTC. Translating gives CASSLAGTEVEQYF. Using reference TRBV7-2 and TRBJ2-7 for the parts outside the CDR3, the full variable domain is GAGVSQSPSNKVTEKGKDVELRCDPISGHTALYWYRQSLGQGLEFLIYFQGNSAPDKSGLPSDRFSAERTGGSVSTLTIQRTQQEDSAVYLCASSLAGTEVEQYFGPGTRLTVT.

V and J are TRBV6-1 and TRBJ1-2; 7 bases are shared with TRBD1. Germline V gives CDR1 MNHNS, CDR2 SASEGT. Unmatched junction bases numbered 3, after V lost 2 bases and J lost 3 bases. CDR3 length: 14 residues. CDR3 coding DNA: TGTGCCAGCAGTGAATCGGGACAGTACTATGGCTACACCTTC. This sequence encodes CASSESGQYYGYTF.

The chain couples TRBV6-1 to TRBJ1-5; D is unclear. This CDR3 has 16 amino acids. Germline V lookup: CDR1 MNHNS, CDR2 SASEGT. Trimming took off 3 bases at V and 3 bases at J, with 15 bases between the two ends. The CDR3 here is CASSESVGRLNQPQHF. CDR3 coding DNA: TGTGCCAGCAGTGAGTCGGTAGGGCGTCTCAATCAGCCCCAGCATTTT.

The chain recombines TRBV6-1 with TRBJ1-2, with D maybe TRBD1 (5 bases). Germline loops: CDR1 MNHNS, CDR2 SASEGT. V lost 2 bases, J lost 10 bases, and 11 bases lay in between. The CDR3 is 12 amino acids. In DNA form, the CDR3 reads TGTGCCAGCAGTGAATGGGAGGGGTCCTACACCTTC. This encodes CASSEWEGSYTF.

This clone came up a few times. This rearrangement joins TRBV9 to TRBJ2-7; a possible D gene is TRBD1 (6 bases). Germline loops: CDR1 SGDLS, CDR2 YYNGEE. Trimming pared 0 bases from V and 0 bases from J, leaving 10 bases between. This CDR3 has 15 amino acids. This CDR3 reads CASSVETGSSYEQYF. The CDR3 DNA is TGTGCCAGCAGCGTAGAAACAGGGAGCTCCTACGAGCAGTACTTC.

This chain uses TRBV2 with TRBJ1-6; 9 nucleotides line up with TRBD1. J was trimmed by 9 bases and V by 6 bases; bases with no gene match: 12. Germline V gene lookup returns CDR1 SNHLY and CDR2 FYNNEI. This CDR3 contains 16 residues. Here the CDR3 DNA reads TGTGCCAGCAGGGACGGGACAGGGTTCCTCACTTCACCCCTCCACTTT. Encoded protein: CASRDGTGFLTSPLHF.

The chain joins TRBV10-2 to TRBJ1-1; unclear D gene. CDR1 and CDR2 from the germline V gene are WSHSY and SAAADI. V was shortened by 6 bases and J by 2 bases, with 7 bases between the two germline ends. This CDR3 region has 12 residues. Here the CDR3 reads CASRKANTEAFF. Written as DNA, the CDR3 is TGCGCCAGCAGGAAAGCTAACACTGAAGCTTTCTTT.

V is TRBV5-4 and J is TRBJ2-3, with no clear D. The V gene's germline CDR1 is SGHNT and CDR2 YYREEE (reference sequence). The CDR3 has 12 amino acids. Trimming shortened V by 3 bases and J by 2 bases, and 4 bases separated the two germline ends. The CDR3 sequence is CASSSFTDTQYF. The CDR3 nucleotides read TGTGCCAGCAGCTCCTTCACAGATACGCAGTATTTT.

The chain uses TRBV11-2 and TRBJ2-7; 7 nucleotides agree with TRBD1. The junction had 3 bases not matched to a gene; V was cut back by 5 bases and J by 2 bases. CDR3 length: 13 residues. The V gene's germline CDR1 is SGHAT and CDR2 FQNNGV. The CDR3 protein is CASSATGAYEQYF. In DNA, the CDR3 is TGTGCCAGCAGCGCAACAGGGGCCTACGAGCAGTACTTC. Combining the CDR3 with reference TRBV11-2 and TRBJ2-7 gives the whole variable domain EAGVAQSPRYKIIEKRQSVAFWCNPISGHATLYWYQQILGQGPKLLIQFQNNGVVDDSQLPKDRFSAERLKGVDSTLKIQPAKLEDSAVYLCASSATGAYEQYFGPGTRLTVT.

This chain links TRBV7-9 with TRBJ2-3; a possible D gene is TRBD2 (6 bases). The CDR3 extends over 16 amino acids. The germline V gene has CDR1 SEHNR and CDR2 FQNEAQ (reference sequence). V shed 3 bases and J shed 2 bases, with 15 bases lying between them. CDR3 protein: CASSFTGTRNTDTQYF. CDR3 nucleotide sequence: TGTGCCAGCAGCTTCACCGGGACTCGGAACACAGATACGCAGTATTTT.

This CDR3 reads CASSEDIQETQYF. The CDR3 bases are TGTGCCAGCAGTGAAGACATCCAAGAGACCCAGTACTTC. The V gene is TRBV2, the J gene TRBJ2-5, with unresolved D. This CDR3 region has 13 residues. V was shortened by 1 base and J by 1 base, with 4 bases between the two germline ends. CDR1 is SNHLY and CDR2 is FYNNEI in the germline V gene.

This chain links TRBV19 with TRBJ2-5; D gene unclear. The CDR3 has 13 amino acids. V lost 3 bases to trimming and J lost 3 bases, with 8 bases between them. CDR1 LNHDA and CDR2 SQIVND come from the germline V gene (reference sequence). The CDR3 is CASSMTREETQYF. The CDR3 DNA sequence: TGTGCCAGTAGTATGACCAGAGAAGAGACCCAGTACTTC.

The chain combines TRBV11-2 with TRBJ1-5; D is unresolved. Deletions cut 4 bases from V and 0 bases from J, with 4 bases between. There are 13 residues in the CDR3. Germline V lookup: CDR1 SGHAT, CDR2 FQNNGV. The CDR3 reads CASSSNSNQPQHF. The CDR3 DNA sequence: TGTGCCAGCAGCTCAAATAGCAATCAGCCCCAGCATTTT.

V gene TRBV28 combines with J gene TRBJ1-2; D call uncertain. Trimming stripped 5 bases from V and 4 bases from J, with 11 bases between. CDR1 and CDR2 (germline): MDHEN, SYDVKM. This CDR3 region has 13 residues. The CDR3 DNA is TGTGCCAGCAGTAGAGCCTCGACCTATGGCTACACCTTC. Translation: CASSRASTYGYTF.

Written as DNA, the CDR3 is TGTGCCAGCAGTTACGGGGCAGGGTATGACTATGGCTACACCTTC. Translating it yields CASSYGAGYDYGYTF. The chain couples TRBV6-5 to TRBJ1-2, with D possibly TRBD1 on 5 matching bases. The germline V gene has CDR1 MNHEY and CDR2 SVGAGI. The CDR3 covers 15 residues. The ends were cut back, 2 bases at V and 3 bases at J, with 13 bases in the middle.